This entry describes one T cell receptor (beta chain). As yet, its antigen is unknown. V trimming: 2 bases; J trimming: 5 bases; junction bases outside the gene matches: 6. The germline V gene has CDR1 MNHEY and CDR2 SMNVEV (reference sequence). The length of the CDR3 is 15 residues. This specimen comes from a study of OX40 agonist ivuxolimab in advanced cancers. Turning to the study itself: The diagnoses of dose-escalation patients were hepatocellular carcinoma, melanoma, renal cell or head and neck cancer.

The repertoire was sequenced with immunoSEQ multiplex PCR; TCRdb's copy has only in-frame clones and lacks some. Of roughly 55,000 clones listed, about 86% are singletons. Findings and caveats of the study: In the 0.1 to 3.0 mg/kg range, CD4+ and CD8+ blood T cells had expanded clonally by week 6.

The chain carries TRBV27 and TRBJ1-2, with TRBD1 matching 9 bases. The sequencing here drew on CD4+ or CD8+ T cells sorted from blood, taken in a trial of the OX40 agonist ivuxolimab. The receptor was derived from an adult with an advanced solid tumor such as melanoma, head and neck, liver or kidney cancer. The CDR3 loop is CASSLRGQGLYGYTF. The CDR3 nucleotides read TGTGCCAGCAGTTTAAGGGGACAGGGCCTTTATGGCTACACCTTC.